This T cell receptor (beta chain) was identified in a study of cytomegalovirus exposure and HLA in healthy donors. Overall study: From about 179 million T cells, an earlier analysis saw 110 million or so unique TCR beta sequences. Of the donors genotyped, some 400 in all, 75% to 90% fell in the Caucasian-associated ancestry cluster. Counted in an early data release were 65 million to 100 million unique TCRs from HLA-typed donors. Study-level points and caveats: With later analysis, a missense DCLRE1C variant became linked to TCR beta V- and J-gene trimming.

This CDR3 has 12 amino acids. The V segment lost 11 bases and the J segment 7 bases; nucleotides outside the gene matches: 5. Germline CDR1 and CDR2: ENHRY and SYGVKD. As concerns this clone: Its antigen is not known.

PCR used 60 Vbeta primers and 13 Jbeta primers. The assay was immunoSEQ multiplex PCR, and TCRdb's table has in-frame clones only and misses some. This repertoire shows roughly 180,000 clones, 75% to 85% found once; its top ten account for roughly 3.7%. The source is a woman aged 55-75 years in good health and CMV-seropositive. The chain combines TRBV10-3 with TRBJ1-5; 10 bases agree with TRBD1. The specimen sequenced was PBMCs. CDR3 nucleotides: TGTGCCGCGACAGGGGGCGAACAGCCCCAGCATTTT. Translated: CAATGGEQPQHF.